The present entry profiles one T cell receptor beta chain with its context. Its antigen is undetermined. Measured with immunoSEQ multiplex PCR; TCRdb has only the in-frame clones, and not every one. Of over a million clones listed, around 95% were seen once; the top ten hold 0.95% to 1.5%. This sample is part of a study of shared clonotypes between healthy human individuals. Study summary: The study drew on a couple of women and three men aged 18 to 49 as donors.

Study outcomes and limitations: Depth was large, yet rarefaction showed that sorted-subset sequencing was incomplete. A handful of donors had around 5.5% of their naive CD4 clonotypes in common.

The receptor comes from a young man in good health. Sequencing was carried out using naive CD4+ T cells sorted from blood. Noted subset: CD45RA+ positively selected.

CDR3 DNA: TGTGCCAGCAGCTTGGCCGGACAGGGGAACTATGGCTACACCTTC. It translates to CASSLAGQGNYGYTF. The rearrangement joins TRBV5-5 to TRBJ1-2; 9 bases match TRBD1. This CDR3 spans 15 amino acids. With V trimmed by 0 bases and J by 2 bases, 2 bases remained unmatched. Germline CDR1 is SGHKS and CDR2 is YYEKEE (reference sequence). Based on the CDR3 plus reference TRBV5-5 and TRBJ1-2, the full variable domain is DAGVTQSPTHLIKTRGQQVTLRCSPISGHKSVSWYQQVLGQGPQFIFQYYEKEERGRGNFPDRFSARQFPNYSSELNVNALLLGDSALYLCASSLAGQGNYGYTFGSGTRLTVV.